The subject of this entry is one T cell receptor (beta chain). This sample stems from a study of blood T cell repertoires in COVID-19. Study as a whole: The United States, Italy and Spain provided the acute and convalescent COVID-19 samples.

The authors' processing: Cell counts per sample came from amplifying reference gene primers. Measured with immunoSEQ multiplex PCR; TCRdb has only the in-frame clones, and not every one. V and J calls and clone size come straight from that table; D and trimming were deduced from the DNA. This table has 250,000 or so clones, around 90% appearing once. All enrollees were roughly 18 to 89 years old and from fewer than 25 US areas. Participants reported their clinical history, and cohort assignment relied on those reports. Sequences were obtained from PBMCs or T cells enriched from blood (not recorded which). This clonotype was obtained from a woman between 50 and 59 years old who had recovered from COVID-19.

The CDR3 sequence is CASSQERADNSPLHF. CDR3 DNA: TGTGCCAGCAGCCAAGAGAGGGCTGATAATTCACCCCTCCACTTT. The chain links TRBV4-2 to TRBJ1-6, with D unresolved. The CDR3 covers 15 residues. The V and J ends lost 0 bases and 5 bases respectively, with 8 bases between them. In germline, CDR1 is LGHNA, CDR2 YNFKEQ.